Below are 7 T cell receptor beta chains sequenced from a single sample in a study of blood T cell repertoires in COVID-19. Measured with immunoSEQ multiplex PCR; TCRdb has only the in-frame clones, and not every one. The sample shows about 420,000 clones, around 90% of them seen only once. Material for sequencing was peripheral blood. These receptors were collected from a young man with COVID-19, enrolled during active disease.

CDR3 in amino acids: CASSPSGNYNEQFF. The CDR3 DNA follows: TGTGCCAGCAGCCCTAGTGGAAATTACAATGAGCAGTTCTTC. The J gene is TRBJ2-1, the V gene TRBV4-2; no reliable D call. The CDR3 length is 14 residues. From germline, CDR1 is LGHNA and CDR2 YNFKEQ. Trimming took 4 bases from V and 4 from J, leaving 11 bases between them.

This clone appeared once. The chain recombines TRBV14 with TRBJ2-7; D might be TRBD1 (6 bases). The CDR3 consists of 13 residues. V was clipped by 4 bases and J by 3 bases, with 10 bases between them. Germline V gives CDR1 SGHDN, CDR2 FVKESK. CDR3 nucleotides: TGTGCCAGCAGCCGACAGGAGATCTACGAGCAGTACTTC. It translates to CASSRQEIYEQYF.

The gene calls are TRBV4-1 and TRBJ2-7; no clear D gene. V was shortened by 1 base and J by 4 bases, with 11 bases between the two germline ends. The CDR3 totals 14 residues. Per germline, CDR1 MGHRA and CDR2 YSYEKL. CDR3 residues: CASSQVGRRYEQYF. In DNA, the CDR3 is TGCGCCAGCAGCCAAGTGGGCAGACGTTACGAGCAGTACTTC.

This clone was seen only once. This chain uses TRBV7-9 with TRBJ2-1; 8 nucleotides line up with TRBD1. CDR1 is SEHNR, CDR2 FQNEAQ, per germline (reference sequence). With 1 base clipped from V and 7 bases from J, the junction kept 12 bases outside the gene matches. This CDR3 spans 17 amino acids. The DNA of the CDR3 is TGTGCCAGCAGCTTAGTTCCTACAGGGGGTGGTAAGAATGAGCAGTTCTTC. As protein: CASSLVPTGGGKNEQFF.

The chain employs TRBV2 and TRBJ1-1; 7 nucleotides align to TRBD1. V lost 6 bases to trimming and J lost 0 bases; unmatched junction nucleotides: 16. Germline loops: CDR1 SNHLY, CDR2 FYNNEI. The CDR3 length is 18 residues. CDR3 DNA: TGTGCCAGCAGGTTGGGACAGTTATTAGCGGGGATGAACACTGAAGCTTTCTTT. It is translated as CASRLGQLLAGMNTEAFF.

The genes are TRBV6-1 and TRBJ1-6, with 7 bases lining up with TRBD1. The trim removed 3 bases at V and 9 bases at J, leaving 8 bases unmatched. The CDR3 runs to 15 residues. Per germline, CDR1 MNHNS and CDR2 SASEGT. CDR3 region: CASSDDRDSSSPLHF. CDR3 nucleotide sequence: TGTGCCAGCAGTGACGATAGGGACAGTTCTTCACCCCTCCACTTT.

The chain links TRBV3-1 (or the pseudogene TRBV3-2) to TRBJ2-3; 9 bases map to TRBD2. The germline CDR1 and CDR2 sequences are LGHDT and YNNKEL (reference sequence). J was trimmed by 0 bases and V by 6 bases; bases with no gene match: 4. CDR3 size: 15 residues. CDR3 coding DNA: TGTGCCAGCAGACCAACTAGCGGGAGCACAGATACGCAGTATTTT. Translation gives CASRPTSGSTDTQYF.